This T cell receptor (beta chain) derives from a study of blood T cell repertoires in COVID-19. On the study more broadly: From the United States, Italy and Spain came samples of acute and convalescent COVID-19. Sample material is recorded as cDNA or gDNA derived from T cells, B-cell-depleted T cells, or PBMCs.

CDR3 length: 12 amino acids. Germline values: CDR1 SQVTM, CDR2 ANQGSEA. The ends lost 7 bases at V and 9 bases at J; junction bases unmatched: 7. In the source study's methods: Reference gene primer amplification gave nucleated cell count estimates. Only in-frame clones appear in the TCRdb table, and some are missing; sequencing was by immunoSEQ multiplex PCR. D and trimming were read from the DNA, whereas the V and J calls and clone size are those reported in that table. The profile covers 100,000 to 120,000 clones, with 88% appearing a single time and over 3% taken by the ten largest. Sequenced: peripheral blood. The origin of this receptor is a woman between 50 and 59 years old with acute or convalescent COVID-19. The chain combines TRBV29-1 with TRBJ1-3; 9 bases agree with TRBD1. CDR3 DNA sequence: TGCAGCGCGAGGACAGGGGAGAGCACCATATATTTT. Its protein is CSARTGESTIYF.